The entry that follows covers one T cell receptor (beta chain) sequence. The source of the sample is a study of T cell responses to AZD1222 COVID-19 vaccine. Generated by immunoSEQ multiplex PCR, the TCRdb table keeps only in-frame clones and is missing some. The sample yields approximately 140,000 clones, more than 80% seen once. Germline V gives CDR1 KGHSH, CDR2 LQKENI. The CDR3 totals 16 residues. V shed 3 bases, J shed 4 bases, and the junction held 7 bases outside the gene matches. This receptor was identified in an adult who received the MenACWY meningococcal vaccine as a control. Here the sequenced sample was peripheral blood, taken 28 days after the second dose of the MenACWY control vaccine. The chain employs TRBV18 and TRBJ2-1; 9 nucleotides agree with TRBD1. The CDR3 DNA is TGTGCCAGCTCACCGAGATCGGGACAGGGTTACAATGAGCAGTTCTTC. This sequence encodes CASSPRSGQGYNEQFF.